This T cell receptor beta chain was profiled in a study of T cells after yellow fever vaccination. Template-switching 5'RACE yielded the TCR cDNA; a universal primer site and UMIs were added in the process. TCRdb redid the calling of the 5' RACE reads with MiXCR, one entry per CDR3 protein. This sample has hundreds of thousands of distinct CDR3 sequences, with approximately 12% found just once. For this clonotype: Its antigen remains unknown.

Points from the study as a whole: A small share of clonotypes appeared in both CD4 and CD8 compartments. Contaminants from the bulk population, in the form of abundant clonotypes, could be found in FACS-sorted repertoires.

This TCR was sampled from a young man who received the YFV17D yellow fever vaccine. Material: PBMCs, obtained on the day of the yellow fever booster vaccination.

CDR3 in DNA: TGTGCCAGCAGCGGATGGACAGACCTCACAGATACGCAGTATTTT. Translated, it gives CASSGWTDLTDTQYF. The rearrangement links TRBV9 to TRBJ2-3; tentative D call: TRBD1 (6 bases). Germline loops: CDR1 SGDLS, CDR2 YYNGEE. The CDR3 runs to 15 residues. Trimming left V 3 bases short and J 2 bases short, with 13 bases between.